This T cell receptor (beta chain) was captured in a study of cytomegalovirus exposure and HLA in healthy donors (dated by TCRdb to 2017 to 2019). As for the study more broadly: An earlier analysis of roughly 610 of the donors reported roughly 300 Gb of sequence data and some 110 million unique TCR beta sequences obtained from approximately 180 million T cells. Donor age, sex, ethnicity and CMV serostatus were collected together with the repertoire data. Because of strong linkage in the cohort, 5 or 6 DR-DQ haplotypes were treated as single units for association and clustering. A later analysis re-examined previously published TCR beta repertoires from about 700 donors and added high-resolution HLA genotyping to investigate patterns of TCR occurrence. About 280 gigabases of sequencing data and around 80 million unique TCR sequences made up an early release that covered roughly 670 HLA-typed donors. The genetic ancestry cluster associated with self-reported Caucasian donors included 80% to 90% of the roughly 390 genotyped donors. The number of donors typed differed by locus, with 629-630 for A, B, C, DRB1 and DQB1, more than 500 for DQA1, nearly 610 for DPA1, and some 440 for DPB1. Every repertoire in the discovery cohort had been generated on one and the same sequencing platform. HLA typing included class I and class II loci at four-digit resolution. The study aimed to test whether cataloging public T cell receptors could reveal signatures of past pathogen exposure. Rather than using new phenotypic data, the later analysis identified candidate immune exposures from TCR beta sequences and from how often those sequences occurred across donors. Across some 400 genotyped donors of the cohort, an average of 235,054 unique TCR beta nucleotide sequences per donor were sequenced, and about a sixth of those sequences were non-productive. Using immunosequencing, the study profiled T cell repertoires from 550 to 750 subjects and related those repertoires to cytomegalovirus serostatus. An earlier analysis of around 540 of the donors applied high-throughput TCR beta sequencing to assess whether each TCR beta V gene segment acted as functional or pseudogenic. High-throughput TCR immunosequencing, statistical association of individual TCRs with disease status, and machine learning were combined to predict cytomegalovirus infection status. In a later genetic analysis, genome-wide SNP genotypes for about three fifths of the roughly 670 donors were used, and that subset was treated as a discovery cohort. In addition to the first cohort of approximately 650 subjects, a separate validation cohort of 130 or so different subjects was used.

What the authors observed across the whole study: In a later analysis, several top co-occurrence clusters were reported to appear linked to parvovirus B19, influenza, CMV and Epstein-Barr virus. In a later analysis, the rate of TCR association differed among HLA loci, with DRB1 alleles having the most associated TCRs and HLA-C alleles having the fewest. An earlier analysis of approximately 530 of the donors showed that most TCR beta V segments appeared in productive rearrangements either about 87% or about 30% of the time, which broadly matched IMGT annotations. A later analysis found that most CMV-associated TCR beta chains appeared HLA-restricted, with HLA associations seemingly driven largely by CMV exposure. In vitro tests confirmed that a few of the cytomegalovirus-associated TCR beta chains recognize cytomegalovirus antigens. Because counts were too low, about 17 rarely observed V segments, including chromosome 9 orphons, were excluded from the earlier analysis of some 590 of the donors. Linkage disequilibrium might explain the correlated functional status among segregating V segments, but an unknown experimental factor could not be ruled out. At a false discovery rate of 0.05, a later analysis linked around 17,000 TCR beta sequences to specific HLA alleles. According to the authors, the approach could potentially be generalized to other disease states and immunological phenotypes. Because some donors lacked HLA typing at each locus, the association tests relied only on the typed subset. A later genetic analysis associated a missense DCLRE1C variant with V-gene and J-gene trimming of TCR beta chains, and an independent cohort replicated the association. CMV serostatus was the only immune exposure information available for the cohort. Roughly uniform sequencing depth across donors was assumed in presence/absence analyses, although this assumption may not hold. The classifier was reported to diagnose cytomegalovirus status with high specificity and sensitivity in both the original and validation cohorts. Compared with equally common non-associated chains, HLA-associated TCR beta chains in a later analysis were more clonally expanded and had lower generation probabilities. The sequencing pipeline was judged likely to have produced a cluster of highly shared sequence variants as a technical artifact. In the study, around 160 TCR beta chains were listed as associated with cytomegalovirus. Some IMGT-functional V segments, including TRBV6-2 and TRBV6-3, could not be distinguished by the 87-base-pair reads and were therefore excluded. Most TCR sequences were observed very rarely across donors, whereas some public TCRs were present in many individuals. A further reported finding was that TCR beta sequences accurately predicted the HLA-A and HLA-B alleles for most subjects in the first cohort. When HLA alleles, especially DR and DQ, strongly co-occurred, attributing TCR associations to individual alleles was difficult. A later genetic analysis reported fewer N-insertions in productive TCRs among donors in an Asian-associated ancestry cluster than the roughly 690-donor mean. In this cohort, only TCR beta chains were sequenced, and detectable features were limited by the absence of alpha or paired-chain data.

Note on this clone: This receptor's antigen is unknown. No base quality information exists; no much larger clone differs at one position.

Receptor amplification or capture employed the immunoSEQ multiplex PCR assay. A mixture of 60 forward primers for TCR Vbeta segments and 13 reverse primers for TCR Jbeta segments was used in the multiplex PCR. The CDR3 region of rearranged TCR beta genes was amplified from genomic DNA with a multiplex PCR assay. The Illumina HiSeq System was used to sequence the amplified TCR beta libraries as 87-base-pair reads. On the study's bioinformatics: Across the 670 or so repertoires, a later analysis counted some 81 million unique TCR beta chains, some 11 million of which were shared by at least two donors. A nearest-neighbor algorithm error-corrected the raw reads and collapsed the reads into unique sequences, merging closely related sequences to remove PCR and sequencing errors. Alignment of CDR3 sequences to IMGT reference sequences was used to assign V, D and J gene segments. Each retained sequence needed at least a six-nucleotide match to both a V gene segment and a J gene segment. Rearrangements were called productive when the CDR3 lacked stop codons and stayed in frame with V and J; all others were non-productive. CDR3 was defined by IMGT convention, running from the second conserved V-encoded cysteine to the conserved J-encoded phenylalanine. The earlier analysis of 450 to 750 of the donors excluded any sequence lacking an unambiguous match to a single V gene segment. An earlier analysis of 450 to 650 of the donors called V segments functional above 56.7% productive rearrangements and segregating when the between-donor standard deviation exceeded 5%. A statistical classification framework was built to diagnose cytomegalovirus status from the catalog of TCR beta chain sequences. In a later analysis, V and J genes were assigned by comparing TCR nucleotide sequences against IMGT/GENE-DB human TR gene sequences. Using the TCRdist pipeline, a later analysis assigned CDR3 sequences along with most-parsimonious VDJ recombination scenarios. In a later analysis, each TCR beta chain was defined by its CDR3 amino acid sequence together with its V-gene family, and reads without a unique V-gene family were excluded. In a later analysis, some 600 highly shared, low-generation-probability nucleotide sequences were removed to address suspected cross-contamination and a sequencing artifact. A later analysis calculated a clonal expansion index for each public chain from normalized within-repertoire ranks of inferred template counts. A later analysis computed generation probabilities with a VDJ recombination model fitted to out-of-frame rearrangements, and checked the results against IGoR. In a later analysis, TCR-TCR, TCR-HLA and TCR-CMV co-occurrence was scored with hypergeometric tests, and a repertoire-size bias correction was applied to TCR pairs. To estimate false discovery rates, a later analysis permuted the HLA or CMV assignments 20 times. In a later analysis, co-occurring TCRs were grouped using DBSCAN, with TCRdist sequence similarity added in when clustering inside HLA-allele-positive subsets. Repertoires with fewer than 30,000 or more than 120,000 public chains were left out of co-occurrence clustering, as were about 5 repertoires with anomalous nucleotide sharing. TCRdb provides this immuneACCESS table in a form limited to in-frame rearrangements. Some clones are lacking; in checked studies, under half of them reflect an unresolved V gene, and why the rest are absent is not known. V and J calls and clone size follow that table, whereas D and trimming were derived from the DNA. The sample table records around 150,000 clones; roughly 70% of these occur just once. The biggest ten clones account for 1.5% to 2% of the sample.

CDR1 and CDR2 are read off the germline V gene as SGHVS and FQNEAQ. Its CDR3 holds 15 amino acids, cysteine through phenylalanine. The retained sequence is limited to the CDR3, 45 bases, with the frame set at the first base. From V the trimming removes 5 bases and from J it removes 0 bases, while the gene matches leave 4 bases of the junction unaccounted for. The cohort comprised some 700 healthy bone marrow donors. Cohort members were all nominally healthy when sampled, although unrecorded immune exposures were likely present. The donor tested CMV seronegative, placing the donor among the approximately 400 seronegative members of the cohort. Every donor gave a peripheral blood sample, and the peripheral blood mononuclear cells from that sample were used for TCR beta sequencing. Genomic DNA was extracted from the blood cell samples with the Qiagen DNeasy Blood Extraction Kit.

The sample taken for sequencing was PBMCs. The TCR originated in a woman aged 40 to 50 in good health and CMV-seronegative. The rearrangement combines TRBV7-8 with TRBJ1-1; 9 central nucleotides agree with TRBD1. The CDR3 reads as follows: CASSPRQGVNTEAFF. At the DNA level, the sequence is TGTGCCAGCAGCCCCCGACAGGGGGTGAACACTGAAGCTTTCTTT. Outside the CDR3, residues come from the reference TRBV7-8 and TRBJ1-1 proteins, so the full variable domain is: GAGVSQSPRYKVAKRGQDVALRCDPISGHVSLFWYQQALGQGPEFLTYFQNEAQLDKSGLPSDRFFAERPEGSVSTLKIQRTQQEDSAVYLCASSPRQGVNTEAFFGQGTRLTVV.